Below are 10 T cell receptor beta chains sequenced from a single sample in a study of CXCR3-negative and CXCR3-positive naive CD8 T cells. Findings and limits, study-wide: When CXCR3-positive naive cells were set against CXCR3-negative naive cells, the former had more hydrophobic TRB CDR3s.

Libraries of TRB cDNA were made by 5' RACE and carried UMIs. One entry per CDR3 protein, without DNA, is what TCRdb gives after re-calling the 5' RACE reads. The ten top clones account for 0.41%, within a sample of approximately 130,000 distinct CDR3 sequences. These TCRs' antigens remain unknown. Sequenced material: naive CXCR3+ CD8+ T cells from blood. As to subset: CD45RO-CCR7+CD27+CD95- naive CD8+ T cells expressing CXCR3 (TNR3+). These receptors originate from a human donor in good health. Some clones in this sample may be carry-over from other donors' samples.

V and J are TRBV5-5 and TRBJ1-5; TCRdb names TRBD1, which stays unverified in the absence of DNA. The CDR3 consists of 17 residues. Germline V gene data show CDR1 as SGHKS and CDR2 as YYEKEE (reference sequence). The CDR3: CASSLDRGAVSNQPQHF. Looking up the rest from reference TRBV5-5 and TRBJ1-5 gives the full variable domain: DAGVTQSPTHLIKTRGQQVTLRCSPISGHKSVSWYQQVLGQGPQFIFQYYEKEERGRGNFPDRFSARQFPNYSSELNVNALLLGDSALYLCASSLDRGAVSNQPQHFGDGTRLSIL.

The J gene is TRBJ2-1, the V gene TRBV19; the D call of TRBD2 rests on TCRdb alone, since no DNA is present to check it. CDR1 LNHDA and CDR2 SQIVND come from the germline V gene (reference sequence). CDR3 length equals 13 residues. The CDR3 spells CASSTAGNNEQFF.

The chain's CDR3 is CASSQAEYSNQPQHF. The V call is TRBV4-1, the J call TRBJ1-5. The CDR3 is made up of 15 amino acids. Germline CDR1 reads MGHRA; CDR2 reads YSYEKL.

The rearrangement links TRBV6-2 or TRBV6-3 to TRBJ1-1. Germline CDR1 reads MNHEY; CDR2 reads SVGEGT. CDR3 length: 12 amino acids. CDR3 amino acids: CASSYRYTEAFF.

The chain carries TRBV12-3 or TRBV12-4 and TRBJ2-1; TCRdb selects TRBD2, and the lack of DNA leaves this call unchecked. This CDR3 region has 14 residues. The CDR3 loop reads CASRPGTSGVEQLF.

V is TRBV29-1 and J is TRBJ2-5; TCRdb returns TRBD1, unconfirmable since there is no DNA. Per the germline V gene, CDR1 is SQVTM and CDR2 is ANQGSEA. The length of the CDR3 is 11 residues. CDR3 sequence: CSAGGHETQYF.

V gene TRBV23-1 combines with J gene TRBJ2-7; TCRdb designates TRBD2, a call that cannot be tested without DNA. TRBV23-1 is designated an ORF whose function remains uncertain. This CDR3 comprises 14 residues. The CDR3 protein is CASSQGRRYYEQYF.

J is TRBJ2-3 and V is TRBV6-4; absent DNA, TCRdb's TRBD1 call cannot be checked. Germline V gene data show CDR1 as MRHNA and CDR2 as SNTAGT. This CDR3 contains 14 residues. Here the CDR3 reads CASSDTGVGDTQYF.

The CDR3 here is CSVADTAGGYGYTF. The V call is TRBV29-1, the J call TRBJ1-2. The CDR3 spans 14 residues. Germline V CDR1 and CDR2: SQVTM, ANQGSEA. Combining the CDR3 with reference TRBV29-1 and TRBJ1-2 gives the whole variable domain SAVISQKPSRDICQRGTSLTIQCQVDSQVTMMFWYRQQPGQSLTLIATANQGSEATYESGFVIDKFPISRPNLTFSTLTVSNMSPEDSSIYLCSVADTAGGYGYTFGSGTRLTVV.

This chain joins TRBV28 and TRBJ2-3; TCRdb gives TRBD2 as the D gene, but with no DNA this cannot be confirmed. Germline CDR1 is MDHEN and CDR2 is SYDVKM. The length of the CDR3 is 15 residues. The CDR3 protein is CASSEVAGNTDTQYF.